These T cell receptor beta chains were read from a single sample in a study of cytomegalovirus exposure and HLA in healthy donors. Data came from immunoSEQ multiplex PCR; TCRdb stores just in-frame clones and leaves some out. Altogether 150,000 to 200,000 clones are present, 75% to 85% being singletons, with the ten largest covering around an eighth. The sequencing input was PBMCs. The receptors were sampled from a woman in her twenties or thirties in good health and CMV-seropositive. Both conserved end residues are part of each CDR3. Fields, in order: clone size, CDR3 length, J gene, D gene, V gene, CDR3 protein, CDR3 DNA. The D gene is left open where the match is weak. Clone size is not always given. Where it is, it says once, few, many or a class for expanded clones.

.,14,TRBJ1-5,TRBD1,TRBV19,CASSGGTGAQPQHF,TGTGCCAGTAGTGGTGGGACAGGGGCTCAGCCCCAGCATTTT
.,13,TRBJ1-4,.,TRBV7-7,CASSRNLGEKLFF,TGTGCTAGCAGTCGAAACTTGGGCGAAAAACTGTTTTTT
once,16,TRBJ1-5,.,TRBV15,CATSRDLVGSNQPQHF,TGTGCCACCAGCAGAGATTTGGTGGGCAGCAATCAGCCCCAGCATTTT
.,15,TRBJ1-5,.,TRBV6-5,CASSSGRPGNQPQHF,TGTGCCAGCAGTTCCGGGAGGCCCGGCAATCAGCCCCAGCATTTT
.,14,TRBJ2-3,TRBD2,TRBV9,CASSVRDYQDTQYF,TGTGCCAGCAGCGTGCGGGACTATCAAGATACGCAGTATTTT
.,13,TRBJ2-5,.,TRBV27,CASSFSYQETQYF,TGTGCCAGCAGTTTCTCCTACCAAGAGACCCAGTACTTC
.,14,TRBJ2-3,.,TRBV19,CASRTPGSIDTQYF,TGTGCCAGTCGAACCCCCGGGTCTATAGATACGCAGTATTTT
.,14,TRBJ2-4,TRBD2,TRBV30,CAWSERRELYIQYF,TGTGCCTGGAGTGAGCGGCGGGAGTTGTACATTCAGTACTTC
.,13,TRBJ2-7,TRBD1,TRBV29-1,CSTRQGENYEQYF,TGCAGCACGCGACAGGGGGAGAACTACGAGCAGTACTTC
.,14,TRBJ2-5,.,TRBV6-1,CASSSDKTKETQYF,TGTGCCAGCAGCTCCGACAAAACCAAAGAGACCCAGTACTTC
.,14,TRBJ1-1,TRBD1,TRBV7-9,CASRVGTGDTEAFF,TGTGCCAGCAGGGTTGGGACAGGGGACACTGAAGCTTTCTTT
.,10,TRBJ1-1,.,TRBV20-1,CSAGQGEAFF,TGCAGTGCTGGGCAGGGTGAAGCTTTCTTT
.,14,TRBJ2-1,TRBD1,TRBV9,CASSVTGGYNEQFF,TGTGCCAGCAGCGTTACAGGGGGGTACAATGAGCAGTTCTTC
.,14,TRBJ2-1,.,TRBV7-6,CASSLVTVSDEQFF,TGTGCCAGCAGCTTAGTGACAGTTTCCGATGAGCAGTTCTTC
.,17,TRBJ1-4,TRBD1,TRBV5-1,CASSLLPGQGANEKLFF,TGCGCCAGCAGCCTTCTCCCCGGACAGGGGGCTAATGAAAAACTGTTTTTT
.,15,TRBJ1-1,.,TRBV28,CASRYKGEGTTEAFF,TGTGCCAGCAGATACAAAGGGGAGGGGACCACTGAAGCTTTCTTT
.,13,TRBJ2-7,.,TRBV29-1,CSVRTGGTYEQYF,TGCAGCGTTCGAACAGGTGGAACCTACGAGCAGTACTTC
.,15,TRBJ2-7,.,TRBV30,CAWSLPGRKTYEQYF,TGTGCCTGGAGCCTCCCAGGCAGAAAGACCTACGAGCAGTACTTC
.,12,TRBJ1-1,.,TRBV19,CASSIGDLSAFF,TGTGCCAGTAGTATAGGGGACTTATCAGCTTTCTTT
once,13,TRBJ1-1,.,TRBV7-9,CASSFFEGTEAFF,TGTGCCAGCAGCTTTTTTGAGGGCACTGAAGCTTTCTTT